These 18 T cell receptor beta chains originate from one sample sequenced in a study of T-cell reconstitution after alpha-beta-depleted transplantation in children (TCRdb year 2016). Preparation of the library involved PCR. Sequencing used an Illumina HiSeq 2500. Molecular barcoding was employed in the preparation of TCR libraries, with unique molecular identifiers being used to normalize TCRbeta repertoire quantification. TCRdb trimmed public reads at Q25 via fastp, called clones via MiXCR and kept in-frame beta chains. Merged by CDR3 protein, the rows form single entries marked with the most common genes and DNA. The sample has 90,000 to 130,000 distinct CDR3 sequences on record, 5% to 8% of them singletons. The leading ten clones occupy less than 30% of the sample. The sample's treatment or condition label is to be understood as: allogeneic hematopoietic cell transplantation with graft depleted of TCRalphabeta T cells and CD19 B cells.

The specimen was PBMCs, mostly from graft donor cells, collected 360 days after TCRalphabeta/CD19-depleted stem cell transplant. The receptors were gathered from a male patient aged 2 to 10 who had a stem cell transplant for acute lymphoblastic leukemia, so the T cells may come from the graft donor.

This clonotype came up many times. This rearrangement joins TRBV12-5 to TRBJ1-1; D not resolved. This CDR3 is 12 amino acids long. V was shortened by 4 bases and J by 3 bases, with 6 bases between the two germline ends. Per germline, CDR1 LGHNT and CDR2 FRNRAP. The CDR3 DNA is TGTGCTAGTGGTTCTTCCTACACTGAAGCTTTCTTT. It codes for CASGSSYTEAFF.

This clonotype was counted at least ten times. The J gene is TRBJ2-1, the V gene TRBV28; D possibly matches TRBD1 or TRBD2 (5 bases each). V shed 9 bases and J shed 0 bases, with 12 bases lying between them. Per germline, CDR1 MDHEN and CDR2 SYDVKM. This CDR3 is 14 amino acids long. CDR3 coding DNA: TGTGCCAGTAGGTGGGGGAGCTCCTACAATGAGCAGTTCTTC. It specifies CASRWGSSYNEQFF. Combining the CDR3 with reference TRBV28 and TRBJ2-1 gives the whole variable domain DVKVTQSSRYLVKRTGEKVFLECVQDMDHENMFWYRQDPGLGLRLIYFSYDVKMKEKGDIPEGYSVSREKKERFSLILESASTNQTSMYLCASRWGSSYNEQFFGPGTRLTVL.

This clonotype was detected ten times or more. The rearrangement joins TRBV20-1 to TRBJ2-1; no clear D. V was pared by 6 bases and J by 4 bases, with 7 bases between. CDR1 is DFQATT and CDR2 is SNEGSKA in the germline V gene (reference sequence). The CDR3 is 11 residues long. The CDR3 here is CSAPQYNEQFF. As DNA, the CDR3 is TGCAGTGCCCCACAATACAATGAGCAGTTCTTC.

This clonotype was picked up many times. This chain connects TRBV5-6 to TRBJ2-1; maybe TRBD1 (6 bases). Trimming removed 4 bases at V and 6 bases at J, with 11 bases between. The CDR3 spans 13 residues. Looked up from germline, CDR1 is SGHDT and CDR2 is YYEEEE. The CDR3 DNA follows: TGTGCCAGCAGCGGAGGACAGCTCAATGAGCAGTTCTTC. Its translation is CASSGGQLNEQFF.

V usage is TRBV19 and J usage is TRBJ2-1; 9 bases line up with TRBD1. V gave up 5 bases and J gave up 9 bases; unmatched junction bases: 2. Germline V gives CDR1 LNHDA, CDR2 SQIVND (reference sequence). The CDR3 runs to 12 residues. Here the CDR3 DNA reads TGTGCCAGTAGTCGGACAGGGGTTGAGCAGTTCTTC. Residues: CASSRTGVEQFF. Together with reference TRBV19 and TRBJ2-1, the CDR3 gives the full variable domain: DGGITQSPKYLFRKEGQNVTLSCEQNLNHDAMYWYRQDPGQGLRLIYYSQIVNDFQKGDIAEGYSVSREKKESFPLTVTSAQKNPTAFYLCASSRTGVEQFFGPGTRLTVL.

This clonotype was recorded at least ten times. The rearrangement links TRBV4-3 to TRBJ1-2; the match to TRBD1 covers 8 bases. There are 16 residues in the CDR3. Trimming took 0 bases from V and 3 from J; bases not matched to a gene: 6. Germline assignment: CDR1 LGHNA and CDR2 YSLEER. CDR3 residues: CASSQDLAGGHYGYTF. DNA of the CDR3: TGCGCCAGCAGCCAAGATTTAGCAGGGGGCCACTATGGCTACACCTTC.

In this sample, this clonotype turned up many times. The chain links TRBV29-1 to TRBJ2-1, with 13 bases aligning to TRBD2. Germline V gives CDR1 SQVTM, CDR2 ANQGSEA. CDR3 length: 15 residues. The V and J ends lost 7 bases and 3 bases, in that order; junction bases with no gene match: 6. This CDR3 is CSALTSGRIYNEQFF. CDR3 in DNA: TGCAGCGCCTTGACTAGCGGGAGGATCTACAATGAGCAGTTCTTC.

This clonotype was picked up many times. This rearrangement joins TRBV24-1 to TRBJ2-1; perhaps TRBD2 as D (6 bases). CDR3 length equals 12 residues. Trimming removed 8 bases at V and 8 bases at J, with 12 bases between. The germline CDR1 and CDR2 sequences are KGHDR and SFDVKD. The CDR3 protein is CATTGLTDEQFF. CDR3 nucleotide sequence: TGTGCCACCACCGGACTAACTGATGAGCAGTTCTTC.

The table lists this clonotype with many counts. This chain connects TRBV7-9 to TRBJ1-4; no clear D. Trimming stripped 2 bases from V and 3 bases from J, with 7 bases between. The germline V gene encodes CDR1 SEHNR and CDR2 FQNEAQ (reference sequence). CDR3 length: 14 amino acids. CDR3 in DNA: TGTGCCAGCAGCTTACTAGGCTCTAATGAAAAACTGTTTTTT. This codes for CASSLLGSNEKLFF.

This clonotype was seen ten or more times. V and J are TRBV12-3 or TRBV12-4 and TRBJ2-7; the D gene is possibly TRBD2 (5 bases). V was clipped by 5 bases and J by 4 bases, with 9 bases between them. The CDR3 loop spans 12 amino acids. CDR3 nucleotide sequence: TGTGCCAGCAGTCCCGAGCGGTACGAGCAGTACTTC. Its translation: CASSPERYEQYF.

This clonotype has ten or more counts. This sequence joins TRBV3-1 and TRBJ2-5; D is uncertain. The germline gives CDR1 LGHDT, CDR2 YNNKEL (reference sequence). V gave up 5 bases and J gave up 2 bases, with 9 bases separating them. The CDR3 has 13 residues. The CDR3 loop is CASSSVRQETQYF. The CDR3 DNA is TGTGCCAGCAGCTCGGTGAGGCAAGAGACCCAGTACTTC.

In its sample, this clonotype was seen many times. This chain joins TRBV10-3 and TRBJ1-6; unclear D gene. The CDR3 covers 13 residues. V was pared by 10 bases and J by 3 bases, with 10 bases between. CDR1 is ENHRY, CDR2 SYGVKD, per germline. As DNA, the CDR3 is TGTGCCACGTTGCGGGGCTATAATTCACCCCTCCACTTT. This codes for CATLRGYNSPLHF.

This clonotype has only a few counts. V is TRBV28 and J is TRBJ2-5; the match to TRBD1 covers 8 bases. V shed 4 bases and J 5 bases; nucleotides not matched to a gene: 9. Germline V gene lookup returns CDR1 MDHEN and CDR2 SYDVKM. The CDR3 contains 15 residues. The DNA of the CDR3 is TGTGCCAGCAGTTCCTCCGGGACAGGCTGGGAGACCCAGTACTTC. This encodes CASSSSGTGWETQYF.

The V gene is TRBV4-3, the J gene TRBJ1-2; D is unclear. The V gene's germline CDR1 is LGHNA and CDR2 YSLEER. Between the trimmed V and J ends, which lost 0 bases and 4 bases, there was a span of 21 bases. CDR3 length: 18 amino acids. The CDR3 is CASSQELGRRLTSYGYTF. The CDR3 bases are TGCGCCAGCAGCCAAGAGTTAGGCAGGCGTCTTACCTCCTATGGCTACACCTTC.

Only a few counts were recorded for this clonotype. The chain is built from TRBV28 and TRBJ2-7; D is ambiguous. V was pared by 3 bases and J by 4 bases, with 10 bases between. The germline V gene encodes CDR1 MDHEN and CDR2 SYDVKM. The CDR3 extends over 13 amino acids. The CDR3 spells CASSLAWAYEQYF. The CDR3 DNA sequence: TGTGCCAGCAGTTTGGCATGGGCTTACGAGCAGTACTTC.

A remark on this clonotype: A much larger clone is a single base away; this may be a read error. The chain links TRBV28 to TRBJ2-5; 9 bases line up with TRBD2. The germline V gene has CDR1 MDHEN and CDR2 SYDVKM. Losses at the gene ends were 7 bases for V and 7 bases for J; bases not matched to a gene: 7. The CDR3 runs to 13 residues. CDR3: CASMEGAGGTQYF. The CDR3 bases are TGTGCCAGCATGGAGGGAGCGGGGGGGACCCAGTACTTC.

This clonotype was counted many times. The chain uses TRBV4-2 and TRBJ2-5; a possible D gene is TRBD1 (6 bases). Germline values: CDR1 LGHNA, CDR2 YNFKEQ. V was pared by 0 bases and J by 5 bases, with 10 bases between. The CDR3 loop spans 14 amino acids. DNA of the CDR3: TGTGCCAGCAGCCAAGAAGGGCAGGGGGAGACCCAGTACTTC. Its protein is CASSQEGQGETQYF.

This clonotype was counted between two and nine times. The chain uses TRBV3-1 and TRBJ2-5, with 13 bases lining up with TRBD2. The CDR3 extends over 19 amino acids. The V gene's germline CDR1 is LGHDT and CDR2 YNNKEL (reference sequence). The J segment lost 2 bases and the V segment lost 3 bases, leaving 12 bases of the junction unmatched. The CDR3 sequence: CASSHPRTSGRRKQETQYF. The CDR3 DNA follows: TGTGCCAGCAGCCACCCCCGGACTAGCGGGAGAAGAAAACAAGAGACCCAGTACTTC.